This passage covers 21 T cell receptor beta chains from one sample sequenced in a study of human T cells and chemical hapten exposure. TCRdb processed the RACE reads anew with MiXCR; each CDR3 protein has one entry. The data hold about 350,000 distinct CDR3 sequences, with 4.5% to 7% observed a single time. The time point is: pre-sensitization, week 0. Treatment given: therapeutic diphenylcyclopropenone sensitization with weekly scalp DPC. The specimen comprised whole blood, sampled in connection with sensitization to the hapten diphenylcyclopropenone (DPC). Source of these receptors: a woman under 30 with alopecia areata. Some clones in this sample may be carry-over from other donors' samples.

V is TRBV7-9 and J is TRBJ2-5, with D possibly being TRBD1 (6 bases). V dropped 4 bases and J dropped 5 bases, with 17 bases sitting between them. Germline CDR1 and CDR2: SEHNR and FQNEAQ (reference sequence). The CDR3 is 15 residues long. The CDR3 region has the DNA TGTGCCAGCAGCTCCCCCGCCAGGGGCGCGGAGACCCAGTACTTC. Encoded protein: CASSSPARGAETQYF.

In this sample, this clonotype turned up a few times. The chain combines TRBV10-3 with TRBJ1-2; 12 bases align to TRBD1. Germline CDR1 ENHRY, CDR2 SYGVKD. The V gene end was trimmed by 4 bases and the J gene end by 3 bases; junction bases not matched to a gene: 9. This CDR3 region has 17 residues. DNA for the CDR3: TGTGCCATCAGTGCCGGCGGGGGACAGGGGGCGGACTATGGCTACACCTTC. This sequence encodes CAISAGGGQGADYGYTF.

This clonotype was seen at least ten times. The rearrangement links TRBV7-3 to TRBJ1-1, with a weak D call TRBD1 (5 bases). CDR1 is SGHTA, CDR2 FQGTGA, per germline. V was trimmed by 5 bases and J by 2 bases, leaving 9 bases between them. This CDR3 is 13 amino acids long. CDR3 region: CASSVQVNTEAFF. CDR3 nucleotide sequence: TGTGCCAGCAGCGTACAGGTTAACACTGAAGCTTTCTTT.

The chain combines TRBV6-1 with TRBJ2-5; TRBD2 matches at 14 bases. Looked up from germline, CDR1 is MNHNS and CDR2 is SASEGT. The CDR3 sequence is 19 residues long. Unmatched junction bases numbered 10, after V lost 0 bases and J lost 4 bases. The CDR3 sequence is CASSEAPGLAGARGETQYF. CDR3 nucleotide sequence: TGTGCCAGCAGTGAAGCACCGGGACTAGCGGGGGCCAGGGGAGAGACCCAGTACTTC.

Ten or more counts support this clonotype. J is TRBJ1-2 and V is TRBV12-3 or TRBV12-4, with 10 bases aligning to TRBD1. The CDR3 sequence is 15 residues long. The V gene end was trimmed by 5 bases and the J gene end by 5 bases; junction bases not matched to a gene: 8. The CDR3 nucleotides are TGTGCCAGCAGTCCATTGGACAGGGGGTGGTATGGCTACACCTTC. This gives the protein CASSPLDRGWYGYTF.

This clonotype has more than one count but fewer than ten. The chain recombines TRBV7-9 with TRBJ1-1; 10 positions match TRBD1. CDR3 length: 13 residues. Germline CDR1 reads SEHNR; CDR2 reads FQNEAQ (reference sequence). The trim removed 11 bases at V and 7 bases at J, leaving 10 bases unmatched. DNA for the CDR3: TGTGCCGGTTCAGGACAGGGGGGAGTTGAAGCTTTCTTT. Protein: CAGSGQGGVEAFF.

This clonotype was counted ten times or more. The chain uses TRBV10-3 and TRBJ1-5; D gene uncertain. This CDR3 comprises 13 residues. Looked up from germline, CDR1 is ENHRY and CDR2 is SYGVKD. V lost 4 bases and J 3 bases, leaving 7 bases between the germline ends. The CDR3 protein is CAISGQDNQPQHF. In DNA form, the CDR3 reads TGTGCCATCAGTGGACAAGACAATCAGCCCCAGCATTTT.

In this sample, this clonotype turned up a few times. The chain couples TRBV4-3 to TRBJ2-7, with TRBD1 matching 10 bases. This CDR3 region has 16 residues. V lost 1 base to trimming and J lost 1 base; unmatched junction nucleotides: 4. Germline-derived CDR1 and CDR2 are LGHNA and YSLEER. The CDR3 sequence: CASSQGLGQGSYEQYF. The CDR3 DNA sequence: TGCGCCAGCAGCCAAGGATTGGGACAGGGGTCCTACGAGCAGTACTTC.

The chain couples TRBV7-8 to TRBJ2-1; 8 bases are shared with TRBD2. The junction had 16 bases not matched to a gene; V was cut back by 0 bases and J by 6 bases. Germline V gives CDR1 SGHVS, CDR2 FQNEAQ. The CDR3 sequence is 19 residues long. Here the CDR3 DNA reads TGTGCCAGCAGCTTAGCGGTAGCGGGGAATCTAGGGTCGGGCAATGAGCAGTTCTTC. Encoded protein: CASSLAVAGNLGSGNEQFF.

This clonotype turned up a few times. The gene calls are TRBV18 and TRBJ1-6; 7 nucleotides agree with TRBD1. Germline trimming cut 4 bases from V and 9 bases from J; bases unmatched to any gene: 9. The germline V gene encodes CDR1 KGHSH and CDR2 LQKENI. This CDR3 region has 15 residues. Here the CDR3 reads CASSLQAQGSSPLHF. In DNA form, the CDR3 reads TGTGCCAGCTCACTTCAGGCACAGGGGAGTTCACCCCTCCACTTT.

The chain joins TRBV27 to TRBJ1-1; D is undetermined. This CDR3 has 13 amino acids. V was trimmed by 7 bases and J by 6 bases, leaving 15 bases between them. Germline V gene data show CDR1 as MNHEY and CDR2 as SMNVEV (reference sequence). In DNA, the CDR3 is TGTGCCAGCAAACCTGGGCTGGGCGCTGAAGCTTTCTTT. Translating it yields CASKPGLGAEAFF.

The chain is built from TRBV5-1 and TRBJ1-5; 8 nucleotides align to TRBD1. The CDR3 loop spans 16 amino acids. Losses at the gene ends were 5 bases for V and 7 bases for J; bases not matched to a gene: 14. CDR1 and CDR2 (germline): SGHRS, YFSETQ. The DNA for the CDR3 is TGCGCCAGCAGTAGGTTGCCGGGACAGGCTTCACAGCCCCAGCATTTT. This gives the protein CASSRLPGQASQPQHF.

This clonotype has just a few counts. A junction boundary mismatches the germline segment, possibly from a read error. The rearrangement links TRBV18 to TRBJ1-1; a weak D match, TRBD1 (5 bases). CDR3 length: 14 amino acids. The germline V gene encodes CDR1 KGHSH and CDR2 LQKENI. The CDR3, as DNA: TGTGCCAGCTCACCGCCAGGGCCGTTCACTCAAGCTTTCTTT. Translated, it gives CASSPPGPFTQAFF.

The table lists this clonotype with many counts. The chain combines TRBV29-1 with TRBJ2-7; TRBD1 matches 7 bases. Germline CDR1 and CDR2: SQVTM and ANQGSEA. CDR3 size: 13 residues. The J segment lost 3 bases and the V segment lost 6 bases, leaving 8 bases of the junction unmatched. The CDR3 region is CSVFDRESYEQYF. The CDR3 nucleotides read TGCAGCGTCTTCGACAGGGAAAGCTACGAGCAGTACTTC.

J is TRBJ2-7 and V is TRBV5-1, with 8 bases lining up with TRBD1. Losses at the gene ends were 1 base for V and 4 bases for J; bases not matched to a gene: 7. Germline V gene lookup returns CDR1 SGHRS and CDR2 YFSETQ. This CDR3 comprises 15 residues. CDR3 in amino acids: CASSLRQGALYEQYF. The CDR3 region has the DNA TGCGCCAGCAGCTTGAGGCAGGGGGCCCTGTACGAGCAGTACTTC.

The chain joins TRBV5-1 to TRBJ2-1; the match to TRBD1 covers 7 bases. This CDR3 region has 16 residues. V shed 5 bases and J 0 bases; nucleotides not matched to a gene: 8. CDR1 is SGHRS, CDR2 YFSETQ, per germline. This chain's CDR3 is CASSSTGLASYNEQFF. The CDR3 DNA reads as TGCGCCAGCAGTTCGACAGGGCTGGCCTCCTACAATGAGCAGTTCTTC. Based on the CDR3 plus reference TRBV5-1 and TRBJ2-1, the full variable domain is KAGVTQTPRYLIKTRGQQVTLSCSPISGHRSVSWYQQTPGQGLQFLFEYFSETQRNKGNFPGRFSGRQFSNSRSEMNVSTLELGDSALYLCASSSTGLASYNEQFFGPGTRLTVL.

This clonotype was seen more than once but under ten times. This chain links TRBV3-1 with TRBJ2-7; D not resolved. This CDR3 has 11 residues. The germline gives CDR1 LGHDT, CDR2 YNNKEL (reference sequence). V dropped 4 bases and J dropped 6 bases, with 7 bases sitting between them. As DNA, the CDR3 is TGTGCCAGCAGCCTAGCAGCCGAGCAGTACTTC. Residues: CASSLAAEQYF.

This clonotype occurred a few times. CDR3 region: CASRPGQGRQETQYF. The CDR3 DNA follows: TGTGCCAGCAGACCAGGACAGGGTAGACAAGAGACCCAGTACTTC. The rearrangement joins TRBV27 to TRBJ2-5, with 8 bases lining up with TRBD1. The ends lost 6 bases at V and 2 bases at J; junction bases unmatched: 8. Per germline, CDR1 MNHEY and CDR2 SMNVEV (reference sequence). There are 15 residues in the CDR3.

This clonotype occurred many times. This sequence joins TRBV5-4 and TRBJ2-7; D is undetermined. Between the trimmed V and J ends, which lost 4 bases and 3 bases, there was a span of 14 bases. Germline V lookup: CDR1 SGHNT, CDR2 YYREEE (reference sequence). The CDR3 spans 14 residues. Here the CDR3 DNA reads TGTGCCAGCAGCCACCTGGGCGTCAGCTACGAGCAGTACTTC. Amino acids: CASSHLGVSYEQYF. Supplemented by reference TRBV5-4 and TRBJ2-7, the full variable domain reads ETGVTQSPTHLIKTRGQQVTLRCSSQSGHNTVSWYQQALGQGPQFIFQYYREEENGRGNFPPRFSGLQFPNYSSELNVNALELDDSALYLCASSHLGVSYEQYFGPGTRLTVT.

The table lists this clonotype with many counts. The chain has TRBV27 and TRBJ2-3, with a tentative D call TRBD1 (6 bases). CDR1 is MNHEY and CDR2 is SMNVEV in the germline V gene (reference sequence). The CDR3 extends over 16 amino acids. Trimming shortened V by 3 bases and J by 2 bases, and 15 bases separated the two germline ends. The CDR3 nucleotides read TGTGCCAGCAGTTTGGGGACAAGTCAACACACAGATACGCAGTATTTT. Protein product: CASSLGTSQHTDTQYF.

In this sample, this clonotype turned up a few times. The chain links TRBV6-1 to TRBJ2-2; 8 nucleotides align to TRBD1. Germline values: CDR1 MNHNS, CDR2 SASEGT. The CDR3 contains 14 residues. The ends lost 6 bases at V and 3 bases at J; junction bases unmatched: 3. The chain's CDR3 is CASSKTGDTGELFF. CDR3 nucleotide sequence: TGTGCCAGCAGCAAGACAGGGGACACCGGGGAGCTGTTTTTT.